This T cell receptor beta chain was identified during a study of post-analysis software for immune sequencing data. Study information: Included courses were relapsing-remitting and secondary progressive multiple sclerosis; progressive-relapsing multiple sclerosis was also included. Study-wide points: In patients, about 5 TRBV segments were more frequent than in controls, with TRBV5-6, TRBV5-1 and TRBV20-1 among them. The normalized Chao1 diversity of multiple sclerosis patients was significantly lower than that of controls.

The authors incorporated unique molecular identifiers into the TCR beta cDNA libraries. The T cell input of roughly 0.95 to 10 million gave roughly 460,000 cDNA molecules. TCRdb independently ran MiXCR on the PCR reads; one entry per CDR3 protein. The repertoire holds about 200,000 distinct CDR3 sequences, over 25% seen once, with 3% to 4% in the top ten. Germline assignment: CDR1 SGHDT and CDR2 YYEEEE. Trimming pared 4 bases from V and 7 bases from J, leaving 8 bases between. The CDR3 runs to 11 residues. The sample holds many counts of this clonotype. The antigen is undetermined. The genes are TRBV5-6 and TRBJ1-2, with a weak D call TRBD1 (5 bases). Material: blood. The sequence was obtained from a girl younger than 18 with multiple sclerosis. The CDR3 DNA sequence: TGTGCCAGCAGCGAGGGGTTTGGCTACACCTTC. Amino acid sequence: CASSEGFGYTF.